This TCR beta chain emerged from a study of T cell repertoires in cytomegalovirus infection. Study context: Indicated by public TCR beta signatures were CMV infection and matching HLA type.

This CDR3 contains 11 residues. From germline, CDR1 is LNHDA and CDR2 SQIVND (reference sequence). Trimming took 9 bases from V and 2 from J, leaving 7 bases between them. Via MiXCR, TCRdb re-called the reads, giving one row per CDR3 protein. The sample lists 65,000 to 90,000 distinct CDR3 sequences; roughly 3.6% were seen once. This clonotype was found many times. No antigen is known for it. General observations from the study: Based on cumulative public TCR beta family frequency, carriers of CMV plus the relevant HLA were identified.

Sequenced sample: PBMCs. The chain employs TRBV19 and TRBJ1-2; D not certain. The clonotype comes from a human donor in good health (CMV status not recorded). Some clones in this sample may be carry-over from other donors' samples. CDR3 residues: CASEQNYGYTF. CDR3 in DNA: TGTGCCAGCGAGCAAAACTATGGCTACACCTTC.